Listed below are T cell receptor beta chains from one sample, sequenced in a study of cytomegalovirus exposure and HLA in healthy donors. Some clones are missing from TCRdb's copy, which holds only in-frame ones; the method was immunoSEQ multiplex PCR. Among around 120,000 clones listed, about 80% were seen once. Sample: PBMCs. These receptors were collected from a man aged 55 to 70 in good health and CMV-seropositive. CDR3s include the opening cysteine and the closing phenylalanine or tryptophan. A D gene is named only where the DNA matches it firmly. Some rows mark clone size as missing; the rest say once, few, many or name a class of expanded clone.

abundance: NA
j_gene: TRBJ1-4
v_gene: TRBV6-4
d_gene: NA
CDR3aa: CASSADRGSEKLFF
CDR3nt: TGTGCCAGCAGTGCAGACAGAGGATCTGAAAAACTGTTTTTT

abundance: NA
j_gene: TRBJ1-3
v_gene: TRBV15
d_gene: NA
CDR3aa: CASSNRRDTIYF
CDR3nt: TGTGCCAGCAGCAACCGGCGGGACACCATATATTTT

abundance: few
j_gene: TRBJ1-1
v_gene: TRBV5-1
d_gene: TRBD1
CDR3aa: CASSPQGTGASNTEAFF
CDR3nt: TGCGCCAGCAGCCCGCAGGGGACAGGGGCCTCTAACACTGAAGCTTTCTTT

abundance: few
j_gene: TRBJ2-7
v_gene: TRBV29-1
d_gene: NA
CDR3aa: CSVEDRGVSYEQYF
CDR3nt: TGCAGCGTTGAAGATCGAGGCGTTTCCTACGAGCAGTACTTC

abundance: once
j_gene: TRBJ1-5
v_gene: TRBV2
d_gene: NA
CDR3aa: CASSGSLAFLGLRSNQPQHF
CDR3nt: TGTGCCAGCAGTGGAAGCTTAGCGTTCTTAGGGCTCAGGAGCAATCAGCCCCAGCATTTT

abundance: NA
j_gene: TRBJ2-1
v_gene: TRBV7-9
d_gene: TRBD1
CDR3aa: CASSRQGSTYNEQFF
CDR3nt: TGTGCCAGCAGCCGACAGGGGTCCACATACAATGAGCAGTTCTTC

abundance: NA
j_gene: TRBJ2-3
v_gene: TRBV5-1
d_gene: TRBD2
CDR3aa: CASSFKRLAGSQDTQYF
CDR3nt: TGCGCCAGCAGCTTTAAACGACTAGCGGGAAGTCAAGATACGCAGTATTTT

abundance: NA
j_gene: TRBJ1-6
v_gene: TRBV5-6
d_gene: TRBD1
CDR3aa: CASTRTGSEAPLHF
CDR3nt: TGTGCCAGCACCCGGACAGGGTCCGAGGCACCCCTCCACTTT

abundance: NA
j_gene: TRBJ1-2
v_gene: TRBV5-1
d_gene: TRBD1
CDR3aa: CASSLGGTGGIYGYTF
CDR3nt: TGCGCCAGCAGCTTGGGGGGGACAGGGGGCATCTATGGCTACACCTTC

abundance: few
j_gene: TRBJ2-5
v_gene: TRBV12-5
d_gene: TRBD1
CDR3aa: CASGYGQGRETQYF
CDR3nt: TGTGCTAGTGGCTACGGACAGGGGCGGGAGACCCAGTACTTC

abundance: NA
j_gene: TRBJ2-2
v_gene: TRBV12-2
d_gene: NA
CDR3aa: CASRPSSGAIYTGELFF
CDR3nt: TGTGCAAGTCGCCCTTCGTCAGGGGCGATTTACACCGGGGAGCTGTTTTTT

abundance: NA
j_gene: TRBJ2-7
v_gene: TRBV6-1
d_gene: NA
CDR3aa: CASSVRDTSYEQYF
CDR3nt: TGTGCCAGTAGCGTCCGGGACACTTCCTACGAGCAGTACTTC

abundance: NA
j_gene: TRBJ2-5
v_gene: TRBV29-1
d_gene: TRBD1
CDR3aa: CSLAVRGRETQYF
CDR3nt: TGCAGCCTTGCGGTCAGGGGGCGAGAGACCCAGTACTTC

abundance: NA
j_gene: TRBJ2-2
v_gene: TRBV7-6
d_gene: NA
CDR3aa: CASSLSGELFF
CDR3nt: TGTGCCAGCAGCTTGAGCGGGGAGCTGTTTTTT

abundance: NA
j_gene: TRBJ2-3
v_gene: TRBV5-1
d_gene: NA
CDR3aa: CASSSGQGGTDTQYF
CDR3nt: TGCGCCAGCAGCTCGGGCCAGGGTGGCACAGATACGCAGTATTTT

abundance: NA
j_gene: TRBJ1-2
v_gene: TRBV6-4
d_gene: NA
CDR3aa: CASSGGPPSSVYTF
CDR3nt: TGTGCCAGCAGTGGGGGCCCACCTTCGAGTGTCTACACCTTC

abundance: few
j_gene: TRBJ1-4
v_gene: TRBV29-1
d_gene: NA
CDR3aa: CSAGTGRLRNEKLFF
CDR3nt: TGCAGCGCCGGGACTGGCCGTCTTCGGAATGAAAAACTGTTTTTT

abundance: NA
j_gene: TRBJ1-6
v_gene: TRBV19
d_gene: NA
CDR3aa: CASSIQVYNSPLHF
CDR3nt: TGTGCCAGTAGTATACAGGTGTATAATTCACCCCTCCACTTT

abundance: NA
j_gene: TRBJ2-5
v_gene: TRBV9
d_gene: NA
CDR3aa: CASSVGAGASGTQYF
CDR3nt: TGTGCCAGCAGCGTAGGGGCGGGGGCGAGCGGGACCCAGTACTTC

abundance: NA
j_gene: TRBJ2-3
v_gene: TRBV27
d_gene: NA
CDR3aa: CASSLRSQDTQYF
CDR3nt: TGTGCCAGCAGTTTAAGGAGCCAGGATACGCAGTATTTT

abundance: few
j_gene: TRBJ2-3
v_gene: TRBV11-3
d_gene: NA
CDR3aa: CASSPTAGSTDTQYF
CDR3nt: TGTGCCAGCAGTCCAACGGCGGGGTCCACAGATACGCAGTATTTT

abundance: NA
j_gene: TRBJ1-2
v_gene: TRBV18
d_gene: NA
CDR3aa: CASSPREAGAGYTF
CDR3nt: TGTGCCAGCTCACCCAGGGAGGCCGGTGCTGGCTACACCTTC

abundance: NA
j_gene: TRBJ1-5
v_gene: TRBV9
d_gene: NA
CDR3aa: CASSTGPGNQPQHF
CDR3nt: TGTGCCAGCAGCACTGGGCCGGGCAATCAGCCCCAGCATTTT

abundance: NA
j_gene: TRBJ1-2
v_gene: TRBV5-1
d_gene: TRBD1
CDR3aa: CASSFGQEIYTF
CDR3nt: TGCGCCAGCAGCTTCGGACAGGAAATCTACACCTTC

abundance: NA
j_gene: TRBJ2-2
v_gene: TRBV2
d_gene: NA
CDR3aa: CASSTGYTGELFF
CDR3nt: TGTGCCAGCAGTACAGGGTACACCGGGGAGCTGTTTTTT

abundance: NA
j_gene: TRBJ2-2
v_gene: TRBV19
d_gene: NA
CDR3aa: CASAKGGYTGELFF
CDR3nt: TGTGCCAGTGCTAAGGGGGGGTACACCGGGGAGCTGTTTTTT

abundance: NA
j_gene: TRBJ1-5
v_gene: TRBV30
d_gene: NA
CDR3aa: CAWRETGLQPQHF
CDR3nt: TGTGCCTGGAGAGAGACAGGACTTCAGCCCCAGCATTTT

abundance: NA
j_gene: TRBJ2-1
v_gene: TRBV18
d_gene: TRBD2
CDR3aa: CASSPRHGGVGQFF
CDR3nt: TGTGCCAGCTCACCACGCCACGGGGGGGTGGGGCAGTTCTTC

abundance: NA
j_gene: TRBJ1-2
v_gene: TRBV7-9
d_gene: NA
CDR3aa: CASSPRLWGGTMEGYTF
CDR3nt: TGTGCCAGCAGCCCTCGGCTCTGGGGGGGGACTATGGAAGGCTACACCTTC

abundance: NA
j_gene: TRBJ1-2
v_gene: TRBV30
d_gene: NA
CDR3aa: CAWRGNIHGYTF
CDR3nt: TGTGCCTGGAGGGGCAACATCCATGGCTACACCTTC

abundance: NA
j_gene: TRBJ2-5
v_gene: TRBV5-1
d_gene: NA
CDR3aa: CASSLGSGTQYF
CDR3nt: TGCGCCAGCAGCTTGGGGTCGGGGACCCAGTACTTC